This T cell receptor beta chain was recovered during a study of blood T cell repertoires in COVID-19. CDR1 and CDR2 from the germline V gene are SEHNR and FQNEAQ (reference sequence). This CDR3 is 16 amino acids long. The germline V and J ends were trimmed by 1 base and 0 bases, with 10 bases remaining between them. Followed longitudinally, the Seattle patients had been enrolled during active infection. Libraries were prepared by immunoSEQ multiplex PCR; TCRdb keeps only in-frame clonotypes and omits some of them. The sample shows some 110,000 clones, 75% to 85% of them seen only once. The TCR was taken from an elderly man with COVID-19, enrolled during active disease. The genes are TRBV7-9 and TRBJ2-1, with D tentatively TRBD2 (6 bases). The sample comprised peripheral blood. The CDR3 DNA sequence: TGTGCCAGCAGCTTAGGATACGGGAGCTCCTACAATGAGCAGTTCTTC. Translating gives CASSLGYGSSYNEQFF.